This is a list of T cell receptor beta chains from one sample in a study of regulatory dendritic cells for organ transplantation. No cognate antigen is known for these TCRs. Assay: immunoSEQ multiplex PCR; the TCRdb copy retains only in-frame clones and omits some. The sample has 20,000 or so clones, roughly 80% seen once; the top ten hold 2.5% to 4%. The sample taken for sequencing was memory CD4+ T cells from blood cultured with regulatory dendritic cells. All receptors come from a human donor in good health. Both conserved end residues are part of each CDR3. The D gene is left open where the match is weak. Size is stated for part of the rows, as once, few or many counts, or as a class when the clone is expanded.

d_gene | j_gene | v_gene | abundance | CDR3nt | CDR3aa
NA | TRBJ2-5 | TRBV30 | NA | TGTGCCTGGCAAACTAACAGGCTACTTCGAGAGACCCAGTACTTC | CAWQTNRLLRETQYF
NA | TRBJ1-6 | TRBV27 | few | TGTGCCAGCGGGAGGGCCAGTTCACCCCTCCACTTT | CASGRASSPLHF
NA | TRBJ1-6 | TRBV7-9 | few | TGTGCCAGCAGCTTAGAACAGTATAATTCACCCCTCCACTTT | CASSLEQYNSPLHF
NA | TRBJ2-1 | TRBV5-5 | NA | TGTGCCAGCAGCTTGTCACTGGGCAATGAGCAGTTCTTC | CASSLSLGNEQFF
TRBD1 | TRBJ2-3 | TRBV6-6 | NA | TGTGCCAGCAGTTACAGGGGGCTTGCGACAGATACGCAGTATTTT | CASSYRGLATDTQYF
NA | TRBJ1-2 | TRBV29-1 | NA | TGCAGCGTTGGTGCAGGGATTGAAGTAGATGGCTACACCTTC | CSVGAGIEVDGYTF
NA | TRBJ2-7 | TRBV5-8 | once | TGTGCCAGCAGCTTTACCTACGAGCAGAACTTC | CASSFTYEQNF
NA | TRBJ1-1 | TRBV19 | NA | TGTGCCAGTAGGGAGCGGGGGCAGCCGAGGAACACTGAAGCTTTCTTT | CASRERGQPRNTEAFF
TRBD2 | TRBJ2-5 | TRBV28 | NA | TGTGCCAGCAGCCTGACTAGCGGGGGACAAGAGACCCAGTACTTC | CASSLTSGGQETQYF
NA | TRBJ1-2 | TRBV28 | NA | TGTGCCAGCAGTCACACGTATGGCTACACCTTC | CASSHTYGYTF
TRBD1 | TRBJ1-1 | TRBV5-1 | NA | TGCGCCAGCAGCTCTGGACAGGGGCAAGACACTGAAGCTTTCTTT | CASSSGQGQDTEAFF
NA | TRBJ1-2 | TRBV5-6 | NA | TGTGCCACCCGCAGGGATAGCTATGGCTACACCTTC | CATRRDSYGYTF
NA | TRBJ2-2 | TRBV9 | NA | TGTGCCAGCAGCTTCCGAACCGGGGAGCTGTTTTTT | CASSFRTGELFF
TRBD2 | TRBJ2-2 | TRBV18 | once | TGTGCCAGCTCACTGGGGGGGTCGGCGAAGGCCCGGGAGCTGTTTTTT | CASSLGGSAKARELFF
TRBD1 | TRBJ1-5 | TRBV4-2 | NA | TGTGCCAGCACTATGACAGGGGGCGGCCAGCCCCAGCATTTT | CASTMTGGGQPQHF
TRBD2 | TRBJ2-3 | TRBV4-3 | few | TGCGCCAGCAGCCTACGGACTAGCGGGGGGGGTGGAACGCAGTATTTT | CASSLRTSGGGGTQYF
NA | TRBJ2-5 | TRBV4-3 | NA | TGCGCCAGCAGCCAAGATCAACTAACTGATCCCCAAGAGACCCAGTACTTC | CASSQDQLTDPQETQYF
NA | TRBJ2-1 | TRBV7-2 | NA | TGTGCCAGCAGCTTTTACAATGAGCAGTTCTTC | CASSFYNEQFF
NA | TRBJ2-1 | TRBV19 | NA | TGTGCCAGTAGTATAAAAAGGAGGTCCACCGACAATGAGCAGTTCTTC | CASSIKRRSTDNEQFF
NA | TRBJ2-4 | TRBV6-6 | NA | TGTGCCAGCACCTGGCAGGGGGGGGCCAAAAACATTCAGTACTTC | CASTWQGGAKNIQYF